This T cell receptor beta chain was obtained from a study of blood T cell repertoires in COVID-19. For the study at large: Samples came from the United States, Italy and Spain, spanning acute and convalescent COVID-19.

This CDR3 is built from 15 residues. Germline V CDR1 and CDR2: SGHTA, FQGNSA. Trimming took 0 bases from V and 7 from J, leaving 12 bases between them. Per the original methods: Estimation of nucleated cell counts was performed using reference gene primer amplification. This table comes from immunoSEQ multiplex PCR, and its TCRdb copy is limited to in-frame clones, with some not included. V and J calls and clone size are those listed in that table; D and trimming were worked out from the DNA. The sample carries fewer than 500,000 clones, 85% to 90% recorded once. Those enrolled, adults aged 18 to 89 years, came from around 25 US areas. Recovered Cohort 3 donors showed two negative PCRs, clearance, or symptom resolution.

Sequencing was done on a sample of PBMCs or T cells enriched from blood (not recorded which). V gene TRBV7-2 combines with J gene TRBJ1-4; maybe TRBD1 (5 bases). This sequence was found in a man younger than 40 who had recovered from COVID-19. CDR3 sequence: CASSLAGGLGEKLFF. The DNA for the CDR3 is TGTGCCAGCAGCTTAGCGGGGGGGTTGGGTGAAAAACTGTTTTTT.